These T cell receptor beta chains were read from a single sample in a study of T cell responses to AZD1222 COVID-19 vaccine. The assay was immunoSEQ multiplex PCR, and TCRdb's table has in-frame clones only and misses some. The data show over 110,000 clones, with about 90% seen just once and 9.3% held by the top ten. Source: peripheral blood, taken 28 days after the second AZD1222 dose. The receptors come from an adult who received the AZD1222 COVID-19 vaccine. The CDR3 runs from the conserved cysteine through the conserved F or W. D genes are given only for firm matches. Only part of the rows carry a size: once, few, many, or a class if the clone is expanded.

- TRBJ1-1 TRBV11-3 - CASSRTGNTEAFF
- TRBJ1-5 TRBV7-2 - CASTPDWDQPQHF
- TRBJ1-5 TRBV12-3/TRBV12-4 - CASSSLRQKPQHF
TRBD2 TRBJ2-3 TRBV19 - CASSILTSGASTDTQYF
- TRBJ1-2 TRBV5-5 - CASSLGGSVYGYTF
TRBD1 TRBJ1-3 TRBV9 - CASSWGQPGNTIYF
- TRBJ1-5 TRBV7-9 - CASSQGNGFSQPQHF
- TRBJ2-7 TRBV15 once CATSRELFLSEQYF
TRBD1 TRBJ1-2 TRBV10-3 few CAASTGEVNYGYTF
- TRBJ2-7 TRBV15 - CATSRVQDQGREQYF
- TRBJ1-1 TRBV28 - CASSFGANTEAFF
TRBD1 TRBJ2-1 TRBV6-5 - CASVSGTGYGGEQFF
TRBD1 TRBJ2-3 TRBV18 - CASSPPRQGKNTDTQYF
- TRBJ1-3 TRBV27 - CASSLGGAGNTIYF
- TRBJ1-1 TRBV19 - CASSISFRDTENTEAFF
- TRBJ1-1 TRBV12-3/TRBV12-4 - CASISQGTEAFF
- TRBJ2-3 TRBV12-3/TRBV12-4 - CASSQEYTQYF
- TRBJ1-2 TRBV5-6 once CASSFRGSDYGYTF
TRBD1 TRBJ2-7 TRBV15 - CATSGRQGLSEQYF
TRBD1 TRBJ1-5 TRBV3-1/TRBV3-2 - CASSRQGANQPQHF
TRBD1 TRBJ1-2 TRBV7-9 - CASNAQGESYGYTF
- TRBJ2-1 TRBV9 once CASSPRDEQFF
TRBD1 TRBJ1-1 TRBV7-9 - CASSRGQAQNTEAFF
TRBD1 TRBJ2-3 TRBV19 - CASSVSGTGRTDTQYF
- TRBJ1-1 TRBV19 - CASSSRQLRGTEAFF
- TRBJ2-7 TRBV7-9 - CASSSQGDYEQYF
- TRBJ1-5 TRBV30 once CAWSVAGAQPQHF
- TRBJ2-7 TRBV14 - CASRDGAYEQYF
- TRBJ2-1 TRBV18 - CASSPGASYNEQFF
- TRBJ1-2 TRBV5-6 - CASSRDTNYGYTF
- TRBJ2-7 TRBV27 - CASAPRSYEQYF
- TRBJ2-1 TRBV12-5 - CASGSPRNEQFF
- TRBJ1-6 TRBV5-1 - CASSSSIGRDSPLHF
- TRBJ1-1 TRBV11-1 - CASSASSGHGTEAFF
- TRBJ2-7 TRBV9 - CASSVGGTAGHEQYF
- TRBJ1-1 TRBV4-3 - CASSQAAWNTEAFF
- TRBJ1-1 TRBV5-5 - CASSSDLANSNTEAFF
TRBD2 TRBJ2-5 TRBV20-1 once CSASSSGGAETQYF
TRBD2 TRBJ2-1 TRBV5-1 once CASSPLASGNNEQFF
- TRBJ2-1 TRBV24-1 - CATSDSFQGPYNEQFF
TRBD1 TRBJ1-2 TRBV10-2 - CATQIATGDYGYTF
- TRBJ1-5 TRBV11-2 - CASSLERGQPQHF
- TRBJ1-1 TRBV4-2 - CASSQDPRGTEAFF
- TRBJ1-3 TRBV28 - CASSETWEIAGNTIYF
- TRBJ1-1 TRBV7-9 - CASSSGRERAFF
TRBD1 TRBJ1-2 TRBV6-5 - CASSQTHRDRGGYTF
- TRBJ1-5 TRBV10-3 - CAISENGSNQPQHF
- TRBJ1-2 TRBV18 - CASSLPQGPNYGYTF
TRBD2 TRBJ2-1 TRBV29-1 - CSGRTSGRGAYNEQFF
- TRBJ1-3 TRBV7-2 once CASSLIGAPGNTIYF
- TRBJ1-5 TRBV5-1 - CASSGGIGQPQHF
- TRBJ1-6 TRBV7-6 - CASSQGYTGRNSPLHF
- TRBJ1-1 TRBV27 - CASSLIWGNTEAFF